This note documents a single T cell receptor beta chain sequence. Its antigen is unidentified. This sample was taken from a study of T cells in Graves' hyperthyroidism and ophthalmopathy. General study findings and limits: Most thyroid clonotypes expanded above 0.001 appeared in blood too.

Patients aged 18 to 65 had newly diagnosed hyperthyroidism lasting under 2 months. Lactation, pregnancy, other autoimmune disease or uncontrolled infection led to exclusion of patients. This sample holds PBMCs from roughly 10 ml fresh peripheral blood. The germline V gene encodes CDR1 MNHEY and CDR2 SVGEGT. The CDR3 totals 14 residues. V was clipped by 0 bases and J by 5 bases, with 10 bases between them. RNA transcripts were the template for amplifying TCR beta CDR3 regions. In the first-round RT-PCR of the TCR CDR3, the HTBI primer set was used. TCRdb re-derived calls from the multiplex PCR reads in MiXCR, one entry per CDR3 protein. Here the sample spans fewer than 900,000 distinct CDR3 sequences, around 20% being singletons.

This sequence joins TRBV6-2 or TRBV6-3 and TRBJ1-2; the D gene is possibly TRBD1 (5 bases). The clonotype originates from a woman between 45 and 65 years old with Graves' hyperthyroidism that later progressed to Graves' ophthalmopathy. Sequencing was carried out using blood. DNA for the CDR3: TGTGCCAGCAGTTACTCCCCAGGGAGTTATGGCTACACCTTC. Translating gives CASSYSPGSYGYTF.